This T cell receptor beta chain derives from a study of T cell responses to AZD1222 COVID-19 vaccine. Study outcomes and limitations: Sampling that yielded the repertoires occurred only after the peak T cell response. Just a handful of AZD1222 recipients were seropositive at baseline.

A remark on this clone: Its matching antigen is unknown.

The CDR3 has 15 residues. After removal of 7 bases from V and 6 bases from J, the junction contained 9 bases not matched to a gene. Germline assignment: CDR1 MNHEY and CDR2 SVGAGI. Assay used: immunoSEQ multiplex PCR; TCRdb lists only in-frame clones, some missing. The repertoire holds roughly 40,000 clones, with 90% as singletons. The material was peripheral blood, obtained 28 days after the second AZD1222 dose. The clonotype comes from an adult who received the AZD1222 COVID-19 vaccine. The chain employs TRBV6-5 and TRBJ1-5; the match to TRBD1 covers 10 bases. CDR3 bases: TGTGCCAGCACCATGGTGACAGGGGGCTTTCAGCCCCAGCATTTT. It specifies CASTMVTGGFQPQHF.